This T cell receptor beta chain stems from a study of vaccination effects on CD4 cells after COVID-19 (dated 2022 in TCRdb). For context, the study as a whole: The ViraFEST assay stimulated PBMC with viral peptide pools and then used TCR sequencing to identify antigen-specific CD4+ T cell clonotypes by expansion. Each participant got two doses of an mRNA SARS-CoV-2 vaccine, either BNT162b2 or mRNA-1273. About 2 million PBMC per well were cultured in IMDM with around 5.3% human AB serum, roughly 10 IU/ml IL-2 and gentamicin, plus 10 ug/ml peptides. SARS-CoV-2 spike-specific CD4+ TCR repertoires were compared before and after mRNA vaccination in COVID-19 convalescent patients and in infection-naive vaccine recipients. The full study included 10 to 11 COVID-19 convalescent patients and a few SARS-CoV-2-naive healthy vaccine recipients. The Oncomine TCR Beta short-read assay on an Illumina iSeq 100 was used to sequence cultures from other donors in the study.

After more than 9 days of culture, CD4+ T cells were isolated with the EasySep CD4+ T cell isolation kit. None of the healthy vaccine recipients had a prior SARS-CoV-2 infection, which was confirmed by nucleocapsid antibody tests that came back negative both before and after vaccination. On days 3 and 7, half of the culture medium was replaced with fresh IL-2-containing medium. Unless otherwise noted, each peptide stimulation condition was cultured in triplicate wells. PBMC were separated from whole blood using Ficoll-Paque Plus gradient centrifugation and were then either cryopreserved at -140C or used fresh. The QIAamp micro DNA kit was used to extract genomic DNA from the cultured CD4+ T cells. A word on this clone: The antigen this receptor binds is unknown. The sample holds no much larger clone one base away, and base qualities are not on file.

Library preparation was by the immunoSEQ multiplex PCR assay. DNA from the CD4+ T cells that had been cultured and isolated underwent TCR beta CDR3 sequencing. The authors' analysis ran thus. Non-productive TCR sequences were discarded, and reads were trimmed to the CDR3 region, with only CDR3s of 7 or more amino acids retained. Antigen-specific clonotypes were identified with the MANAFEST web app by comparing expansion in peptide wells against reference cultures. To count as positive, a clone had to show expansion at FDR<0.05 compared with the reference and with all other wells, an odds ratio above 5, and a frequency above 0.1% in two replicate wells. Cross-reactive clonotypes were defined as significantly expanded in SARS-CoV-2 spike wells and in at least one common cold coronavirus spike condition. CDR3 similarity was assessed by Levenshtein distance with the stringdist R package, and unrooted trees were built with ape in R 3.6.1. TCRdb obtained this table from immuneACCESS and retained in-frame rearrangements with V and J assigned. These tables miss some clones; where compared with another copy, unresolved V genes account for less than half of the shortfall, and the remainder is unexplained. Clone size and the V and J calls come from that table; the DNA yielded D and trimming. Within this sample are tens of thousands of clones, with around 77% of them counted one time only. The ten largest clones represent approximately 2% of the sample.

CDR1 and CDR2 (MGHRA, YSYEKL) derive from the germline V gene. The cysteine opens and the phenylalanine closes a CDR3 of 17 amino acids. Only the CDR3 DNA stays, 51 bases, in frame from base 1. The V end gives up 4 bases and the J end 0 bases, leaving 4 bases in the junction not matched to a gene. Overall results and qualifications from the work: The study was limited by a small number of convalescent patients and lacked early post-infection timepoints. In healthy vaccine recipients, vaccine-induced clones were almost all SARS-CoV-2 mono-reactive, with only 1 of 255 cross-reactive with common cold coronaviruses. Marked clonal contraction was observed in both infection-induced and vaccine-induced clones at late post-vaccination timepoints, consistent with waning T cell responses.

This sequence uses TRBV4-1 and TRBJ2-6; 9 nucleotides in the junction match TRBD1. Sample: CD4+ T cells from PBMCs cultured without peptide, taken before COVID-19 vaccination. The source of this sequence is a human donor who received a COVID-19 vaccine. The CDR3 corresponds to CASSPGQGSSGANVLTF. The sequenced DNA is TGCGCCAGCAGCCCGGGACAGGGAAGCTCTGGGGCCAACGTCCTGACTTTC.